This TCR beta chain was observed in a study of blood T cell repertoires in COVID-19. Study-level background: Italy, Spain and the United States were the sources of the convalescent and acute COVID-19 samples.

Using immunoSEQ multiplex PCR, the repertoire was profiled, and TCRdb retains in-frame clones only, with some absent. This table holds approximately 270,000 clones, approximately 89% found once. V shed 7 bases and J 3 bases; nucleotides not matched to a gene: 4. Germline lookup yields CDR1 LNHDA and CDR2 SQIVND (reference sequence). The CDR3 covers 14 residues. Recruits, aged roughly 18 to 95 years, lived in approximately 26 US areas. The study recruited exposed participants who had met a COVID-19 case within 2 weeks before entry. The chain joins TRBV19 to TRBJ1-3, with 9 bases matching TRBD1. The clonotype originates from a man aged 40-49 years who had been exposed to COVID-19. The sequencing input was PBMCs or T cells enriched from blood (not recorded which). This CDR3 is CASTPDRGGNTIYF. CDR3 DNA sequence: TGTGCCAGTACCCCGGACAGGGGTGGAAACACCATATATTTT.